This T cell receptor (beta chain) was documented in a study of blood T cells in healthy people across ages (dated by TCRdb to the mid-2010s). For the study in its entirety: In model experiments, template switching captured roughly one uniquely barcoded TCR beta cDNA molecule for every two T cells. Using deep sequencing normalized with unique cDNA molecular identifiers, the study measured how TCR beta repertoire diversity changes with age. The donors were divided into four age groups: young (average roughly 15 years), middle-aged (under 40), aged (approximately 62) and long-lived (about 90). To avoid experimental bias, donors of different ages were distributed randomly across sequencing lanes. Using the same blood draw, the study looked at two additional independent replicas of 1 million unique cDNA reads for two donors, one aged 18 to 30 and the other aged 80 or older.

The 35 to 40 donors, aged roughly 6 to 90 years, were systemically healthy Caucasian individuals from Russia. Roughly 10 milliliters of peripheral blood were drawn from each donor into EDTA-treated Vacutainer tubes. Ficoll-Paque density-gradient centrifugation was used to isolate PBMCs, with at least 6.5 million per sample. Trizol reagent was used to extract total RNA from PBMCs, with at least 5 micrograms per sample. For every donor, an aliquot of PBMCs went through flow cytometry to measure the percentages of naive CD45RAhigh/CD27high T cells. The library was built by means of 5' RACE. The sequencing machine was an Illumina HiSeq 2500. The second PCR ran for about 6 to 12 cycles and used a J-beta primer mix along with a sample-barcoded 5' primer. Each TCR beta cDNA molecule received a unique molecular identifier from a template-switch 5' adaptor carrying 12 random nucleotides. Each sample yielded at least 2.5 million CDR3-containing paired-end reads. All of the RNA was converted into first-strand cDNA using the Mint cDNA synthesis kit, with a TRBC-specific oligonucleotide serving as the primer. All cDNA was treated with uracil-DNA glycosylase and then went through a first 18-cycle PCR with the universal primers M1SS and BC2_uni_R. On the authors' methods: Normalization of each sample was performed by random selection of 1 million high-quality reads, each carrying a distinct molecular identifier. Reads with shared molecular identifiers were discarded instead of being binned into consensus sequences. CDR3 identification, clonotype clustering and error correction used MiTCR with a Q25 quality threshold and the strictest error-elimination algorithm. A nonparametric unseen species model using Euler transformation provided a lower-bound estimate of total TCR beta diversity. In-frame beta chains were kept once TCRdb had trimmed the public reads at Q25 with fastp and called clones with MiXCR. Rows are unified per CDR3 protein, each entry keeping the most common DNA and genes. The V and J calls were determined by TCRdb, not by the authors. Counted in this sample were 850,000 to 1,300,000 distinct CDR3 sequences; 45% of them appeared once. Over 15% of the sample is in the top ten clones.

Study-wide conclusions, independent of this receptor: Conclusive comparison of naive and antigen-experienced compartments was prevented by the profiling of bulk unsorted PBMCs. As age increased, observed TCR beta diversity per million T cells dropped in a roughly linear way, and a significant reduction was already evident by age 40. Compared with the aged group, more naive CD4+ T cells, fewer expanded clones and increased TCR diversity were shown by the long-lived group, suggesting age selection. Estimates of total diversity based on one million sequenced T cells were considered lower bounds and underestimates. A strong correlation was found between observed TCR beta diversity and the percentage of naive T cells measured by flow cytometry. Donor CMV infection status was unknown, potentially confounding age-related changes in expanded clonotypes.

Comment on this clonotype: Which antigen it targets is not known. Base qualities are missing; no much larger clone stands one base away.

From the cysteine up to the phenylalanine, the CDR3 has a length of 16 residues. Solely the CDR3 DNA is kept, with 48 bases framed from the first base. V and J are truncated by 0 bases and 2 bases respectively, leaving an intervening sequence of 17 bases. Per the germline V gene (reference sequence), DFQATT is the CDR1 and SNEGSKA is the CDR2. This clonotype originated in a woman in her sixties or seventies in good health. Sequenced material: blood. Recombination connected TRBV20-1 to TRBJ2-7, with no reliable assignment of the D segment. The CDR3 region reads CSARDHQTGLAYEQYF. The sequenced DNA is TGCAGTGCTAGAGATCACCAAACCGGGCTGGCCTACGAGCAGTACTTC.